This T cell receptor beta chain came from a study of blood T cell repertoires in COVID-19. V lost 6 bases, J lost 9 bases, and 21 bases lay in between. The CDR3 totals 15 residues. Germline CDR1 and CDR2: MDHEN and SYDVKM. Authors' processing steps: Nucleated cell number was recorded as an estimate derived from reference gene primer amplification. Data came from immunoSEQ multiplex PCR; TCRdb stores just in-frame clones and leaves some out. D and trimming were read from the DNA, whereas the V and J calls and clone size are those reported in that table. In the table there are some 300,000 clones, about nine tenths of which are singletons. Participants came from roughly 24 US areas, aged about 18 to 95 years. Assignments of participants to cohorts depended upon their own reported clinical history. The recovered donors of Cohort 3 showed two negative PCRs, clearance, or symptom resolution.

This clonotype was obtained from a woman aged 40 to 55 who had recovered from COVID-19. Source material: PBMCs or T cells enriched from blood (not recorded which). The genes are TRBV28 and TRBJ1-5; TRBD1 is a possible D gene (5 bases). The CDR3 bases are TGTGCCAGCAGCTCCCCCCAGGGCGTCAGCTCGCCCCAGCATTTT. It translates to CASSSPQGVSSPQHF. The whole variable domain, filled in from reference TRBV28 and TRBJ1-5, reads DVKVTQSSRYLVKRTGEKVFLECVQDMDHENMFWYRQDPGLGLRLIYFSYDVKMKEKGDIPEGYSVSREKKERFSLILESASTNQTSMYLCASSSPQGVSSPQHFGDGTRLSIL.